This is a list of T cell receptor beta chains from one sample in a study of OX40 agonist ivuxolimab in advanced cancers. Produced via immunoSEQ multiplex PCR; TCRdb's table is partial and in-frame only. The sample shows about 77,000 clones, 65% to 85% of them seen only once. The sequences come from CD4+ or CD8+ T cells sorted from blood, collected in a trial of the OX40 agonist ivuxolimab. Source of these receptors: an adult with an advanced solid tumor such as melanoma, head and neck, liver or kidney cancer. The CDR3 runs from the conserved cysteine through the conserved F or W. D genes are given only for firm matches. Where a row states a size, it is once, few, many or the class of an expanded clone; other rows omit it.

j_call,d_call,v_call,clone_size,cdr3_nt,cdr3_aa
TRBJ1-4,-,TRBV7-9,-,TGTGCCAGCAGCTTAGGACAGGTGAATGAAAAACTGTTTTTT,CASSLGQVNEKLFF
TRBJ2-3,TRBD2,TRBV2,-,TGTGCCAGCAATCGGGCTAGCGGAAGCACAGATACGCAGTATTTT,CASNRASGSTDTQYF
TRBJ1-1,TRBD1,TRBV7-6,-,TGTGCCAGCAGCTTAGAAAGACAGGGGAAGGTCACTGAAGCTTTCTTT,CASSLERQGKVTEAFF
TRBJ2-1,-,TRBV27,few,TGTGCCAGCGCTCGCCGGGGGAACTACAATGAGCAGTTCTTC,CASARRGNYNEQFF
TRBJ1-3,TRBD1,TRBV5-4,-,TGTGCCAGCAGCTTAGACAGGGCGAGAGGAAACACCATATATTTT,CASSLDRARGNTIYF
TRBJ2-1,TRBD2,TRBV6-6,-,TGTGCCAGCAGTGATAGCGGGAGTTCCTACAATGAGCAGTTCTTC,CASSDSGSSYNEQFF
TRBJ1-5,-,TRBV10-3,-,TGTGCCATCTCTGCAGGGCCCAATCAGCCCCAGCATTTT,CAISAGPNQPQHF
TRBJ2-7,TRBD1,TRBV6-6,-,TGTGCCAGCAGTCTTGGACAGGGAATAGGCGACGAGCAGTACTTC,CASSLGQGIGDEQYF
TRBJ2-5,-,TRBV27,-,TGTGCCAGCAGTTTATCTGGGACGAAAGAGACCCAGTACTTC,CASSLSGTKETQYF
TRBJ2-5,TRBD1,TRBV2,-,TGTGCCAGCACCGACGTTCCGGGACAGGGCCCCAGAGGGCACTTC,CASTDVPGQGPRGHF
TRBJ2-3,-,TRBV19,-,TGTGCCTCGGAGGGGGGTGAAACAGATACGCAGTATTTT,CASEGGETDTQYF
TRBJ2-5,TRBD1,TRBV5-1,-,TGCGCCAGCAGCCCCGGACAGGGTGAACGACTGGAGACCCAGTACTTC,CASSPGQGERLETQYF
TRBJ1-1,-,TRBV7-2,few,TGTGCCAGCCCCGGAGCTTTCTTT,CASPGAFF
TRBJ1-6,-,TRBV27,-,TGTGCCAGCAGTTTACATCGAAATAATTCACCCCTCCACTTT,CASSLHRNNSPLHF
TRBJ1-6,TRBD1,TRBV2,-,TGTGCCAGCACCATACCCACAGGGGCAAGAGCACCCCTCCACTTT,CASTIPTGARAPLHF
TRBJ1-1,-,TRBV7-2,-,TGTGCCAGCAGTTTCCTCGGGGGGACTGAAGCTTTCTTT,CASSFLGGTEAFF
TRBJ1-4,-,TRBV30,-,TGTGCCTGGAGTCTATTTTCGTCTCCACGCCTGTTTTTT,CAWSLFSSPRLFF
TRBJ2-2,TRBD1,TRBV18,once,TGTGCCAGCTCACCTAGGGGGCCTCCCACCGGGGAGCTGTTTTTT,CASSPRGPPTGELFF
TRBJ2-7,-,TRBV18,-,TGTGCCAGCTCACCCCCGGGTGGGGCTTACGAGCAGTACTTC,CASSPPGGAYEQYF
TRBJ2-5,TRBD1,TRBV7-8,once,TGTGCCAGCAGCTTAGGACAGGGGGCGAAAGAGACCCAGTACTTC,CASSLGQGAKETQYF
TRBJ2-1,-,TRBV11-3,-,TGTGCCAGCAGCGCTCAGATGGGACATACAAATGAGCAGTTCTTC,CASSAQMGHTNEQFF
TRBJ2-2,TRBD1,TRBV6-5,-,TGTGCCAGCAGTCTCCGACAGGGGAGCTTCGGGGAGCTGTTTTTT,CASSLRQGSFGELFF
TRBJ2-5,TRBD2,TRBV10-3,-,TGTGCCATCAGCGGCACTCCGGGGGGTGGAGAGACCCAGTACTTC,CAISGTPGGGETQYF
TRBJ1-2,-,TRBV19,-,TGTGCCAGTAGTACCCAAGAAGGGGGGACCTATGGCTACACCTTC,CASSTQEGGTYGYTF
TRBJ2-7,TRBD1,TRBV5-1,-,TGCGCCAGCAGTGGGACAGGGGCATCCTACGAGCAGTACTTC,CASSGTGASYEQYF
TRBJ1-2,TRBD1,TRBV19,-,TGTGCCAGCGGGGACAGGAACTATGGCTACACCTTC,CASGDRNYGYTF
TRBJ2-7,TRBD2,TRBV18,once,TGTGCCAGCTCGCGAACTAGCGGGAGCTCCTACGAGCAGTACTTC,CASSRTSGSSYEQYF
TRBJ1-2,TRBD1,TRBV23-1,-,TGCGCCAGCAGTCCACGGACAGGAACATTTAACTATGGCTACACCTTC,CASSPRTGTFNYGYTF
TRBJ2-3,TRBD2,TRBV7-6,once,TGTGCCAGCAGCTTAGAAGCGGGGGCCCGGACAGATACGCAGTATTTT,CASSLEAGARTDTQYF
TRBJ1-5,-,TRBV19,-,TGTGCCAGTAGTAGGGATGGCAATCAGCCCCAGCATTTT,CASSRDGNQPQHF
TRBJ2-5,TRBD2,TRBV18,-,TGTGCCAGCTCTCGAACTTCCGGGACTAGGGGGGAGACCCAGTACTTC,CASSRTSGTRGETQYF
TRBJ1-1,-,TRBV29-1,once,TGCAGCTCTGTGGTCGGGATGAACACTGAAGCTTTCTTT,CSSVVGMNTEAFF